The 24 T cell receptor beta chains below come from one sample, sequenced in a study of Ad26.COV2.S vaccination and SARS-CoV-2 variants (dated by TCRdb to the early 2020s). Libraries were constructed by the immunoSEQ multiplex PCR assay. Here the immuneACCESS table is served through TCRdb, limited to in-frame sequences with V and J called. Missing clones are a known gap in these copies; in checked studies unresolved V genes cover under half, and the rest lacks a known reason. The sample records roughly 680,000 clones, roughly 90% of which are singletons. The ten biggest clones cover approximately 1.5% of the sample. This specimen's treatment or condition label, per the study, means: about 20 received Ad26.COV2.S at low or high dose, single or two shots; roughly five received placebo; per-sample allocation not given. Repertoires of vaccine and placebo recipients were sequenced from samples collected on day 63 after the first injection.

The sample was peripheral blood, taken in a trial of Ad26.COV2.S vaccine versus placebo. The receptor set was obtained from a person aged 18-65 years who received the Ad26.COV2.S COVID-19 vaccine or a placebo.

V usage is TRBV29-1 and J usage is TRBJ2-1; D unclear. The germline V and J ends were trimmed by 4 bases and 0 bases, with 16 bases remaining between them. The germline CDR1 and CDR2 sequences are SQVTM and ANQGSEA. The CDR3 has 16 residues. The CDR3 loop reads CSVGLLTRSSYNEQFF. The CDR3 DNA is TGCAGCGTTGGCCTCCTCACTCGGAGCTCCTACAATGAGCAGTTCTTC.

The gene calls are TRBV27 and TRBJ1-1, with D perhaps TRBD1 (6 bases). The CDR3 is 16 amino acids. CDR1 and CDR2 from the germline V gene are MNHEY and SMNVEV (reference sequence). V lost 6 bases and J 7 bases, leaving 24 bases between the germline ends. The CDR3 loop is CASSPQRGIRYGEAFF. CDR3 sequence (DNA): TGTGCCAGCAGCCCACAGAGGGGGATCAGATATGGTGAAGCTTTCTTT.

The V and J genes are TRBV9 and TRBJ2-5; D remains ambiguous. Germline values: CDR1 SGDLS, CDR2 YYNGEE. This CDR3 is built from 14 residues. Trimming shortened V by 0 bases and J by 4 bases, and 10 bases separated the two germline ends. CDR3 DNA: TGTGCCAGCAGCGTAGAGGTCGGGCGAGAGACCCAGTACTTC. It translates to CASSVEVGRETQYF.

This chain joins TRBV24-1 and TRBJ1-5; a possible D gene is TRBD1 (6 bases). Trimming removed 5 bases from V and 4 bases from J, with 11 bases in between. The CDR3 contains 14 residues. Germline CDR1 KGHDR, CDR2 SFDVKD. CDR3 amino acids: CATSGQGFNQPQHF. The CDR3 DNA reads TGTGCCACCAGTGGGCAGGGGTTTAATCAGCCCCAGCATTTT.

This clone was seen just once. This chain connects TRBV5-1 to TRBJ1-4; 7 bases agree with TRBD1. The length of the CDR3 is 15 residues. CDR1 is SGHRS, CDR2 YFSETQ, per germline. With 4 bases clipped from V and 4 bases from J, the junction kept 7 bases outside the gene matches. The CDR3 loop is CASSGQDALNEKLFF. The CDR3 region has the DNA TGCGCCAGCAGCGGACAGGACGCCCTTAATGAAAAACTGTTTTTT.

The chain recombines TRBV6-1 with TRBJ1-5; D remains unclear. This CDR3 is 16 amino acids long. From germline, CDR1 is MNHNS and CDR2 SASEGT. V lost 4 bases and J 4 bases, leaving 17 bases between the germline ends. The CDR3 DNA is TGTGCCAGCAGTGGGGCCAGTATTCACCCTAATCAGCCCCAGCATTTT. This encodes CASSGASIHPNQPQHF.

The rearrangement uses TRBV27 and TRBJ2-7, with 8 bases fitting TRBD2. Germline V gene sequence: CDR1 MNHEY, CDR2 SMNVEV (reference sequence). V was pared by 4 bases and J by 1 base, with 3 bases of the junction left unmatched. The CDR3 is made up of 14 amino acids. The chain's CDR3 is CASSYLAGSYEQYF. The CDR3 nucleotides read TGTGCCAGCAGTTACTTAGCGGGGTCCTACGAGCAGTACTTC.

The gene calls are TRBV5-8 and TRBJ2-7; D gene unclear. Looked up from germline, CDR1 is SGHTS and CDR2 is YDEGEE. CDR3 size: 11 residues. The ends were cut back, 5 bases at V and 4 bases at J, with 7 bases in the middle. The CDR3 loop is CASSLIYEQYF. CDR3 sequence (DNA): TGTGCCAGCAGTCTCATTTACGAGCAGTACTTC.

CDR3 in amino acids: CASSIGDEGVGGLGQFF. For the CDR3, the DNA is TGTGCCAGTAGTATAGGCGATGAGGGGGTTGGAGGGCTCGGGCAGTTCTTC. The chain has TRBV19 and TRBJ2-1; D possibly uses TRBD1 or TRBD2 (6 bases each). V was trimmed by 1 base and J by 12 bases, leaving 25 bases between them. Germline V gene sequence: CDR1 LNHDA, CDR2 SQIVND (reference sequence). CDR3 size: 17 residues.

V and J are TRBV3-1 (or the pseudogene TRBV3-2) and TRBJ2-1, with 8 bases identical to TRBD2. Trimming at V came to 0 bases and at J to 4 bases, leaving 5 bases not matched to a gene. The CDR3 is 16 amino acids. The germline V gene has CDR1 LGHDT and CDR2 YNNKEL (reference sequence). CDR3 coding DNA: TGTGCCAGCAGCCAAGATCGGCCTAGCGGGTACAATGAGCAGTTCTTC. Translated, it gives CASSQDRPSGYNEQFF.

The genes are TRBV5-6 and TRBJ1-2; the D gene is possibly TRBD1 (5 bases). The CDR3 runs 13 residues. V was trimmed by 3 bases and J by 4 bases, leaving 10 bases between them. Germline V lookup: CDR1 SGHDT, CDR2 YYEEEE. The CDR3 region has the DNA TGTGCCAGCAGCTCCAGGGAGCCCTATGGCTACACCTTC. Protein product: CASSSREPYGYTF.

This chain joins TRBV3-1 (or the pseudogene TRBV3-2) and TRBJ2-1; tentative D call: TRBD2 (6 bases). With 0 bases removed from V and 0 bases from J, the gap between germline ends came to 15 bases. The CDR3 extends over 18 amino acids. CDR1 LGHDT and CDR2 YNNKEL come from the germline V gene (reference sequence). CDR3 amino acids: CASSQDLPIAVSYNEQFF. The CDR3 nucleotides are TGTGCCAGCAGCCAAGATCTTCCAATAGCGGTCTCCTACAATGAGCAGTTCTTC.

This chain connects TRBV27 to TRBJ2-2; 13 nucleotides line up with TRBD2. CDR1 MNHEY and CDR2 SMNVEV come from the germline V gene (reference sequence). The V segment lost 6 bases and the J segment 3 bases; nucleotides outside the gene matches: 4. The CDR3 covers 16 residues. The CDR3 DNA sequence: TGTGCCAGCAGAACTAGCGGGAGGGCCTACACCGGGGAGCTGTTTTTT. This sequence encodes CASRTSGRAYTGELFF.

The chain carries TRBV25-1 and TRBJ2-5; 9 nucleotides line up with TRBD1. V lost 5 bases to trimming and J lost 5 bases; unmatched junction nucleotides: 12. The CDR3 has 16 amino acids. The germline V gene encodes CDR1 MGHDK and CDR2 SYGVNS. CDR3 in amino acids: CASSPNHRGLGETQYF. CDR3 sequence (DNA): TGTGCCAGCAGTCCAAACCACAGGGGGCTTGGGGAGACCCAGTACTTC.

The chain combines TRBV18 with TRBJ1-5; 10 positions match TRBD1. CDR1 KGHSH and CDR2 LQKENI come from the germline V gene. Trimming cost V 3 bases and J 6 bases; bases outside gene matches: 5. CDR3 length: 15 amino acids. The CDR3 region has the DNA TGTGCCAGCTCACCGTCGACAGGGGGCTCTCAGCCCCAGCATTTT. This sequence encodes CASSPSTGGSQPQHF.

The rearrangement joins TRBV15 to TRBJ1-4; D unclear. Per germline, CDR1 LNHNV and CDR2 YYDKDF (reference sequence). The ends were cut back, 5 bases at V and 5 bases at J, with 12 bases in the middle. The CDR3 has 14 amino acids. CDR3 region: CATSRTLVNEKLFF. CDR3 nucleotides: TGTGCCACCAGCCGCACATTAGTGAATGAAAAACTGTTTTTT.

The rearrangement joins TRBV9 to TRBJ1-3; TRBD1 might be the D (5 bases). The ends were cut back, 4 bases at V and 0 bases at J, with 8 bases in the middle. The germline V gene has CDR1 SGDLS and CDR2 YYNGEE. This CDR3 is 14 amino acids long. CDR3 coding DNA: TGTGCCAGCAGCCCGGGGGTCTCTGGAAACACCATATATTTT. Translating it yields CASSPGVSGNTIYF.

This chain uses TRBV2 with TRBJ2-1; no definite D call. From germline, CDR1 is SNHLY and CDR2 FYNNEI. V dropped 7 bases and J dropped 0 bases, with 10 bases sitting between them. This CDR3 comprises 14 residues. CDR3 in DNA: TGTGCCAGCAATTTAGCTTACTCCTACAATGAGCAGTTCTTC. Protein product: CASNLAYSYNEQFF.

Here the CDR3 reads CASSLDPGAGANVLTF. The CDR3 region has the DNA TGCGCCAGCAGCTTGGATCCAGGGGCTGGGGCCAACGTCCTGACTTTC. The rearrangement uses TRBV5-1 and TRBJ2-6; possible D gene TRBD1, 6 bases. The CDR3 has 16 residues. V lost 0 bases, J lost 2 bases, and 9 bases lay in between. Germline V CDR1 and CDR2: SGHRS, YFSETQ.

The chain is built from TRBV9 and TRBJ2-2, with 10 bases aligning to TRBD2. V shed 2 bases, J shed 7 bases, and the junction held 5 bases outside the gene matches. CDR3 length: 15 amino acids. The germline gives CDR1 SGDLS, CDR2 YYNGEE. The CDR3 region has the DNA TGTGCCAGCAGCGTCCTAGCGGGAGTTATCGGGGAGCTGTTTTTT. Translated, it gives CASSVLAGVIGELFF.

For this clone: Different DNA sequences within this sample yield the same CDR3. The chain is built from TRBV7-2 and TRBJ1-2; possible D gene TRBD1, 5 bases. The germline gives CDR1 SGHTA, CDR2 FQGNSA. Between the trimmed V and J ends, which lost 4 bases and 2 bases, there was a span of 8 bases. This CDR3 contains 13 residues. In nucleotides, the CDR3 is TGTGCCAGCAGCTCTGGACAAAACTATGGCTACACCTTC. It translates to CASSSGQNYGYTF.

The V and J genes are TRBV18 and TRBJ2-1, with 11 bases matching TRBD1. Germline CDR1 KGHSH, CDR2 LQKENI. The CDR3 has 15 residues. J was trimmed by 4 bases and V by 4 bases; bases with no gene match: 3. DNA of the CDR3: TGTGCCAGCTCACTCGGGACAGGGGGATACAATGAGCAGTTCTTC. It specifies CASSLGTGGYNEQFF.

On this clone itself: Other DNA sequences from this sample encode an identical CDR3 as well. The chain combines TRBV7-2 with TRBJ2-1, with 7 positions matching TRBD1. The CDR3 runs to 15 residues. Germline V gene lookup returns CDR1 SGHTA and CDR2 FQGNSA. Trimming cost V 1 base and J 4 bases; bases outside gene matches: 4. The CDR3 DNA is TGTGCCAGCAGCTTAGAAGGGGGCAGTTACAATGAGCAGTTCTTC. The encoded protein is CASSLEGGSYNEQFF.

V usage is TRBV11-2 and J usage is TRBJ1-5; D may be TRBD1 (6 bases). The CDR3 runs to 15 residues. Germline assignment: CDR1 SGHAT and CDR2 FQNNGV. V lost 0 bases and J lost 9, with 15 bases in between. CDR3 sequence reads: CASSLDRGGYRPQHF. The CDR3, as DNA: TGTGCCAGCAGCTTAGACAGGGGAGGGTATAGGCCCCAGCATTTT.